The rows below give T cell receptor beta chains drawn from one sample of a study of blood T cell repertoires in COVID-19. The table came from immunoSEQ multiplex PCR; TCRdb's copy has only in-frame clones and leaves some out. The data hold over 200,000 clones, with under 90% observed a single time. Source material: PBMCs or T cells enriched from blood (not recorded which). The receptors originated from a man aged 55 to 70 who had recovered from COVID-19. CDR3s include the opening cysteine and the closing phenylalanine or tryptophan. The order of the fields is D gene, V gene, clone size, J gene, CDR3 DNA, CDR3 protein. The D gene is left open where the match is weak. Only part of the rows carry a size: once, few, many, or a class if the clone is expanded.

TRBD1	TRBV19	-	TRBJ1-2	TGTGCCAGTAGACAATCCGGGACAGGATATGGCTACACCTTC	CASRQSGTGYGYTF
-	TRBV24-1	-	TRBJ2-1	TGTGCCACCAGTGATTCTGGTCCAGATTCCTACAATGAGCAGTTCTTC	CATSDSGPDSYNEQFF
-	TRBV13	-	TRBJ1-3	TGTGCCAGCAGCTTAGGCGGGAGGTCTGGAAACACCATATATTTT	CASSLGGRSGNTIYF
-	TRBV4-2	-	TRBJ2-4	TGTGCCAGCAGCCCCGCGGGCCCGGGTGGGCACGGACTAGCCAAAAACATTCAGTACTTC	CASSPAGPGGHGLAKNIQYF
TRBD2	TRBV6-2/TRBV6-3	-	TRBJ2-7	TGTGCCAGCGGCCTAGCGGGGGGGCCGCGGGAGCAGTACTTC	CASGLAGGPREQYF
-	TRBV7-9	-	TRBJ1-5	TGTGCCACCACCGGGGGGAACGATCAGCCCCAGCATTTT	CATTGGNDQPQHF
-	TRBV7-2	-	TRBJ1-4	TGTGCCAGCAGCCCCACAGTTTCCAGCGGAAAACTGTTTTTT	CASSPTVSSGKLFF
TRBD1	TRBV7-2	-	TRBJ1-2	TGTGCCAGCAGCGAGGACAGGGGGGGGTTTAACTATGGCTACACCTTC	CASSEDRGGFNYGYTF
TRBD1	TRBV29-1	-	TRBJ2-7	TGCAGCGTTCGGCGGACAGGTACCTACGAGCAGTACTTC	CSVRRTGTYEQYF
-	TRBV5-1	once	TRBJ1-1	TGCGCCAGCAGCTTGGCCGGAGCGAACACTGAAGCTTTCTTT	CASSLAGANTEAFF
-	TRBV2	-	TRBJ1-3	TGTGCCAGCAGTGATTTGGGCAGGGGAAAGGGAAACACCATATATTTT	CASSDLGRGKGNTIYF
TRBD2	TRBV5-6	-	TRBJ2-7	TGTGCCAGCAGCTGGAGGGGAGGGAAGGGGTCCTACGAGCAGTACTTC	CASSWRGGKGSYEQYF
TRBD1	TRBV19	-	TRBJ1-1	TGTGCCAGTAGTGGGGACAGGTTGAACACTGAAGCTTTCTTT	CASSGDRLNTEAFF
-	TRBV19	-	TRBJ1-6	TGTGCCAGTAGTATAACGGGTGCGAATTCACCCCTCCACTTT	CASSITGANSPLHF
-	TRBV9	-	TRBJ1-1	TGTGCCAGCAGCGTAGGTTCAGGATGGGACACTGAAGCTTTCTTT	CASSVGSGWDTEAFF
-	TRBV2	-	TRBJ1-3	TGTGCCAGCAACAAAGAGCGGGCAGGAAACACCATATATTTT	CASNKERAGNTIYF
-	TRBV7-6	-	TRBJ1-1	TGTGCCAGCAGCCCGATAGAGGCGGGGGTGAGGACTGAAGCTTTCTTT	CASSPIEAGVRTEAFF
TRBD1	TRBV19	-	TRBJ1-2	TGTGCCAGTAGTACCACGGACAGGCCGCCTAACTATGGCTACACCTTC	CASSTTDRPPNYGYTF
TRBD1	TRBV6-1	-	TRBJ1-3	TGTGCCAGCAGTGGCCCGGGACAGGTCGCTGGAAACACCATATATTTT	CASSGPGQVAGNTIYF
TRBD1	TRBV18	-	TRBJ2-2	TGTGCCAGCTCACCAAGGGCAGGGGGAACCGGGGAGCTGTTTTTT	CASSPRAGGTGELFF
TRBD1	TRBV3-1/TRBV3-2	-	TRBJ2-5	TGTGCCAGCAGCCCCCAAGGGACAGGGAAAGAGACCCAGTACTTC	CASSPQGTGKETQYF
-	TRBV6-5	-	TRBJ2-7	TGTGCCACCGAGATCCCCACCTACGAGCAGTACTTC	CATEIPTYEQYF
-	TRBV27	-	TRBJ1-5	TGTGCCAGCAGCCCGAGGGCGGGAACAGATCAGCCCCAGCATTTT	CASSPRAGTDQPQHF
TRBD1	TRBV27	few	TRBJ2-7	TGTGCCAGCAGTGGGGGACAGAAATCCTACGAGCAGTACTTC	CASSGGQKSYEQYF
TRBD2	TRBV5-1	once	TRBJ2-2	TGCGCCAGCAGCCCCACTCCTTTGACTAGCGGGGGAACCGGGGAGCTGTTTTTT	CASSPTPLTSGGTGELFF
TRBD1	TRBV11-2	-	TRBJ2-7	TGTGCCAGCAGCTGGGGGCAGGGGGACTCCTACGAGCAGTACTTC	CASSWGQGDSYEQYF
TRBD1	TRBV6-2/TRBV6-3	-	TRBJ1-5	TGTGCCAGCAGTATGACAGGGGAATTTCAGCCCCAGCATTTT	CASSMTGEFQPQHF
-	TRBV27	-	TRBJ1-2	TGTGCCAGCAGTCTTGACGGGGGGGGCGCGAGTGGCTACACCTTC	CASSLDGGGASGYTF
TRBD2	TRBV19	few	TRBJ2-1	TGTGCCAGTAGTATGGTTGGTAGCGGGGGGGCCCCCTACAATGAGCAGTTCTTC	CASSMVGSGGAPYNEQFF
-	TRBV24-1	few	TRBJ2-2	TGTGCCACCAGTGATCCCGGACTCCGAAACACCGGGGAGCTGTTTTTT	CATSDPGLRNTGELFF
TRBD1	TRBV2	-	TRBJ2-1	TGTGCCAGCAGCTTGAGGACAGGGGGCAATGAGCAGTTCTTC	CASSLRTGGNEQFF
-	TRBV15	few	TRBJ1-5	TGTGCCACCAGCATTGCAGGGGATCAGCCCCAGCATTTT	CATSIAGDQPQHF
-	TRBV11-3	-	TRBJ2-7	TGTGCCAGCAGCTTGAGCAGGGAAGGGGAGCAGTACTTC	CASSLSREGEQYF
-	TRBV11-2	few	TRBJ1-1	TGTGCCAGCAGCCGGGGTGTCTCTGAAGCTTTCTTT	CASSRGVSEAFF
-	TRBV5-4	-	TRBJ2-2	TGTGCCAGCAGCTTGGTTCGGGGGGCGACCACCGGGGAGCTGTTTTTT	CASSLVRGATTGELFF
TRBD1	TRBV6-5	-	TRBJ2-1	TGTGCCAGCACCAACAGGGGCTACAATGAGCAGTTCTTC	CASTNRGYNEQFF
-	TRBV18	-	TRBJ1-1	TGTGCCAGCTCACCGTTTCCAGGGAACACTGAAGCTTTCTTT	CASSPFPGNTEAFF
TRBD2	TRBV7-8	once	TRBJ2-1	TGTGCCAGCAGCCCGCACACCGGGACTAGCGGGGCCAACTCCTACAATGAGCAGTTCTTC	CASSPHTGTSGANSYNEQFF
TRBD2	TRBV30	-	TRBJ2-1	TGTGCCTGGAGTGTACGCGGGGGGGCGAGGAATGAGCAGTTCTTC	CAWSVRGGARNEQFF
-	TRBV4-3	-	TRBJ1-6	TGCGCCAGCAGCCGAAACAGGGCCTTTAATTCACCCCTCCACTTT	CASSRNRAFNSPLHF
TRBD1	TRBV9	-	TRBJ2-2	TGTGCCAGCAGCGTAGTGGGGACAGGGGCTCCCGGGGAGCTGTTTTTT	CASSVVGTGAPGELFF
TRBD1	TRBV18	-	TRBJ2-3	TGTGCCAGCTCACCATACGCAGGGGGCCCAGATACGCAGTATTTT	CASSPYAGGPDTQYF
-	TRBV19	once	TRBJ2-7	TGTGCCAGTAGTATGCAGGATTTGGCGTACGAGCAGTACTTC	CASSMQDLAYEQYF
TRBD2	TRBV18	-	TRBJ2-1	TGTGCCAGCTCACCGTTCCAAGCGGGGGGCTACAATGAGCAGTTCTTC	CASSPFQAGGYNEQFF
TRBD1	TRBV2	-	TRBJ2-5	TGTGCCAGCAGTCCCGACGGGGGACAGGGGGGAGAGACCCAGTACTTC	CASSPDGGQGGETQYF
-	TRBV6-5	-	TRBJ2-5	TGTGCCAGCAGTTACTCGAACAAGAAAGAGACCCAGTACTTC	CASSYSNKKETQYF
-	TRBV3-1/TRBV3-2	-	TRBJ1-5	TGTGCCAGCAGCCGGGACGGGGGAAATCAGCCCCAGCATTTT	CASSRDGGNQPQHF
-	TRBV7-2	-	TRBJ1-2	TGTGCCAGCAGCTTATACTCTGAGTTTCCCGCCTACTACACCTTC	CASSLYSEFPAYYTF
TRBD1	TRBV5-6	-	TRBJ1-3	TGTGCCAGCGACCGACAGGGACCAAGCTCTGGAAACACCATATATTTT	CASDRQGPSSGNTIYF
-	TRBV5-1	-	TRBJ2-1	TGCGCCAGCAGCCCTCTAGCAGAATACAATGAGCAGTTCTTC	CASSPLAEYNEQFF
TRBD1	TRBV24-1	once	TRBJ1-5	TGTGCCCCCGCCTTTGACAGGGGGCGGTCTTATTTGGGCAATCAGCCCCAGCATTTT	CAPAFDRGRSYLGNQPQHF
TRBD1	TRBV6-5	-	TRBJ2-1	TGTGCCAGCCTGGGGGGGACAGGGGGCTCCTATGAGCAGTTCTTC	CASLGGTGGSYEQFF
-	TRBV12-5	-	TRBJ2-2	TGTGCTAGTGGTTTGGAGAAATCGGACAGAAACCCCAAGATGAACACCGGGGAGCTGTTTTTT	CASGLEKSDRNPKMNTGELFF
TRBD1	TRBV27	-	TRBJ1-1	TGTGCCAGCAGTAGTTTCCGGGACAGGGGTAAATTAGCTTTCTTT	CASSSFRDRGKLAFF